The source of this T cell receptor beta chain is a study of blood T cell repertoires in COVID-19. Looking at the study overall: Sample material is recorded as cDNA or gDNA derived from T cells, B-cell-depleted T cells, or PBMCs.

Everyone who took part was about 18 to 90 years old, and they came from fewer than 25 US areas. Clinical history reported by participants formed the basis on which cohorts were assigned. This CDR3 comprises 14 residues. Trimming took 0 bases from V and 7 from J, leaving 10 bases between them. Germline CDR1 and CDR2: LGHNA and YSLEER. As processed by the authors: Estimated nucleated cell counts came from reference gene primer amplification. The repertoire was sequenced with immunoSEQ multiplex PCR; TCRdb's copy has only in-frame clones and lacks some. V and J calls and clone size are as listed in that table; D and trimming were resolved from the DNA. Here the sample spans about 340,000 clones, 65% to 90% being singletons.

J is TRBJ2-1 and V is TRBV4-3, with no clear D. The sample comprised PBMCs or T cells enriched from blood (not recorded which). The TCR originated in a woman aged 40 to 50 with acute COVID-19. The CDR3 spells CASSQEPFQNEQFF. In DNA form, the CDR3 reads TGCGCCAGCAGCCAAGAACCATTCCAGAATGAGCAGTTCTTC.